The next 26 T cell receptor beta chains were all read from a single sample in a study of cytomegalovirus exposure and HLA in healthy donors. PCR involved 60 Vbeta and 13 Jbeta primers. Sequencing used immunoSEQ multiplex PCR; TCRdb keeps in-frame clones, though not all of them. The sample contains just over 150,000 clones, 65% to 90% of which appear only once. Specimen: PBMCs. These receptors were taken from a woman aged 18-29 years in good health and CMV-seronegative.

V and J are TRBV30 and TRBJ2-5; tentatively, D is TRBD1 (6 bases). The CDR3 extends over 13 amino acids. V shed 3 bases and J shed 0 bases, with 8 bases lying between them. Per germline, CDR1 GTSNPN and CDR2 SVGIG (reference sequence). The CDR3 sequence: CAWRGQYQETQYF. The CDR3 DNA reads TGTGCCTGGAGAGGACAGTACCAAGAGACCCAGTACTTC.

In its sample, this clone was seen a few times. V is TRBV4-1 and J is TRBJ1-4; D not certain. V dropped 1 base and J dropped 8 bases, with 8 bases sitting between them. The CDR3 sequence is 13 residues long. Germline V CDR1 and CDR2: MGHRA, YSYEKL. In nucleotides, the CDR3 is TGCGCCAGCAGCCAAGTCCTCGTCGAAAAACTGTTTTTT. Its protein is CASSQVLVEKLFF.

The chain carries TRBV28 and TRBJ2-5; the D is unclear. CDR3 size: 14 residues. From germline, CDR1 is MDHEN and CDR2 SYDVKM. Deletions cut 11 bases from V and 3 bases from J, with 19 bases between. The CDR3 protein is CASCGSLVKETQYF. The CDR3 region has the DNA TGTGCCTCCTGTGGTAGCCTTGTGAAAGAGACCCAGTACTTC. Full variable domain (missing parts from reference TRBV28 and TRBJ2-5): DVKVTQSSRYLVKRTGEKVFLECVQDMDHENMFWYRQDPGLGLRLIYFSYDVKMKEKGDIPEGYSVSREKKERFSLILESASTNQTSMYLCASCGSLVKETQYFGPGTRLLVL.

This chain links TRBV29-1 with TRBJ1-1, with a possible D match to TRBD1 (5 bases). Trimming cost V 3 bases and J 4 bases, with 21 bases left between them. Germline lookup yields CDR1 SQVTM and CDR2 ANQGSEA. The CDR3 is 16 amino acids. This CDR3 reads CSVELGGRYGVTEAFF. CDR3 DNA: TGCAGCGTTGAGCTGGGGGGACGTTATGGGGTCACTGAAGCTTTCTTT.

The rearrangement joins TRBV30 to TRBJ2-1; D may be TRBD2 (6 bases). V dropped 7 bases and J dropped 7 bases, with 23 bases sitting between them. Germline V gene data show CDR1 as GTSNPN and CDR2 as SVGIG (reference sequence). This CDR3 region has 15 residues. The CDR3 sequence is CASRIMTSWSNEQFF. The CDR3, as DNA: TGTGCCTCGAGAATAATGACTAGTTGGTCGAATGAGCAGTTCTTC. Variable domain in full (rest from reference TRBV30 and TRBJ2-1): SQTIHQWPATLVQPVGSPLSLECTVEGTSNPNLYWYRQAAGRGLQLLFYSVGIGQISSEVPQNLSASRPQDRQFILSSKKLLLSDSGFYLCASRIMTSWSNEQFFGPGTRLTVL.

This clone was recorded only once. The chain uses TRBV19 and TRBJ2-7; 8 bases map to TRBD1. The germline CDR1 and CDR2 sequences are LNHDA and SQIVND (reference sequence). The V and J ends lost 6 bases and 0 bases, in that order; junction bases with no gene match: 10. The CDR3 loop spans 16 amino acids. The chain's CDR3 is CASSGQGRSSSYEQYF. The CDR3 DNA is TGTGCCAGTAGCGGACAGGGACGAAGCAGCTCCTACGAGCAGTACTTC.

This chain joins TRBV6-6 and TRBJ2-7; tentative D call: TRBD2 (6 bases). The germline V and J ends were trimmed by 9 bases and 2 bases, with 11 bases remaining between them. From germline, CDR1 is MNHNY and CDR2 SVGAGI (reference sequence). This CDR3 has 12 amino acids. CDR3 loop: CASSGYPYEQYF. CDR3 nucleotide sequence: TGTGCCAGTAGCGGTTACCCCTACGAGCAGTACTTC.

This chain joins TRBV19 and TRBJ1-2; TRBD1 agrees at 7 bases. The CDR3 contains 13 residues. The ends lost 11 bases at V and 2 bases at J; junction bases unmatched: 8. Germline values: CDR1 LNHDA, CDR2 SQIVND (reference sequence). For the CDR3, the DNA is TGTGCCTCCCAACGGGGACAGAACTATGGCTACACCTTC. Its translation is CASQRGQNYGYTF.

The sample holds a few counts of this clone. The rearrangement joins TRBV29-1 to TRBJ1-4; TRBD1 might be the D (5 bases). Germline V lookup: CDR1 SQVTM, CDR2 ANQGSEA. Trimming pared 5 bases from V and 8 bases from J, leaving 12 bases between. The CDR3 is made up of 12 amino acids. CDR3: CSVLQGDEKLFF. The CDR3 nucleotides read TGCAGCGTTCTTCAGGGCGACGAAAAACTGTTTTTT.

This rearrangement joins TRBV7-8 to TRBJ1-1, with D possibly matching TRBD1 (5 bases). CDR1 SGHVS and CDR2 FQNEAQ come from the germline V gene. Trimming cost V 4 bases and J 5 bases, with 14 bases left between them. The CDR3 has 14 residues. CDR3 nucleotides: TGTGCCAGCAGCTCTTCGATGGGGGGGACTGAAGCTTTCTTT. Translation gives CASSSSMGGTEAFF.

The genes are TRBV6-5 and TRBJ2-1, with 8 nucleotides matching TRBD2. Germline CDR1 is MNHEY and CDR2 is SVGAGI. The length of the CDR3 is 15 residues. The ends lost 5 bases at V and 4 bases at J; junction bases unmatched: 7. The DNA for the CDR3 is TGTGCCAGCAGTACGGGACTAGAGATATACAATGAGCAGTTCTTC. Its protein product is CASSTGLEIYNEQFF.

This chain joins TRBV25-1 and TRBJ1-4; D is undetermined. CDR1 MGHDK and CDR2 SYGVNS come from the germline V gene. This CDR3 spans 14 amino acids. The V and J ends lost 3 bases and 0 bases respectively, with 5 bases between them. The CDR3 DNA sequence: TGTGCCAGCAGTGACTCCGCAACTAATGAAAAACTGTTTTTT. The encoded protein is CASSDSATNEKLFF. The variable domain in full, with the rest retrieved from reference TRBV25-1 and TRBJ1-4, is EADIYQTPRYLVIGTGKKITLECSQTMGHDKMYWYQQDPGMELHLIHYSYGVNSTEKGDLSSESTVSRIRTEHFPLTLESARPSHTSQYLCASSDSATNEKLFFGSGTQLSVL.

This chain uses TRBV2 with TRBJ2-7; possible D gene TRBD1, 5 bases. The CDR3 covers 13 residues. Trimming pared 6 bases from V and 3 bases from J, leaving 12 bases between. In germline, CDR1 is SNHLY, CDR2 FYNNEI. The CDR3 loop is CASRAEGDYEQYF. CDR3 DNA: TGTGCCAGCAGGGCCGAAGGGGACTACGAGCAGTACTTC.

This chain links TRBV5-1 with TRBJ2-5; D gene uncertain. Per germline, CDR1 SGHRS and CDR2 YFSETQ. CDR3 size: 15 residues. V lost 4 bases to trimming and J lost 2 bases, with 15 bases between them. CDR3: CASSPRWSPQETQYF. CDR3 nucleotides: TGCGCCAGCAGCCCTCGATGGAGCCCGCAAGAGACCCAGTACTTC.

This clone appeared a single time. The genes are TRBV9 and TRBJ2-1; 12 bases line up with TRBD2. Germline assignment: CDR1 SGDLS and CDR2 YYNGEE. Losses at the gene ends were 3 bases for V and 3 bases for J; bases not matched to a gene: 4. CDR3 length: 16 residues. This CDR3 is CASSAPTSGSYNEQFF. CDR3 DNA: TGTGCCAGCAGCGCCCCGACTAGCGGGAGCTACAATGAGCAGTTCTTC.

Here the CDR3 reads CAVRSGSPDTQYF. CDR3 DNA sequence: TGTGCCGTTCGTAGCGGGAGCCCAGATACGCAGTATTTT. The chain combines TRBV6-5 with TRBJ2-3; 9 nucleotides agree with TRBD2. Trimming cost V 11 bases and J 4 bases; bases outside gene matches: 7. CDR3 length: 13 residues. Germline V gene lookup returns CDR1 MNHEY and CDR2 SVGAGI.

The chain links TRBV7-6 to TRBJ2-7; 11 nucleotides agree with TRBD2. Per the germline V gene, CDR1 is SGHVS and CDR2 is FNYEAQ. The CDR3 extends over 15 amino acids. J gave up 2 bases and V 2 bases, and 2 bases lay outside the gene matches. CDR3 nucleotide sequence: TGTGCCAGCAGCTTAATAGCGGGAGGGACCTACGAGCAGTACTTC. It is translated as CASSLIAGGTYEQYF. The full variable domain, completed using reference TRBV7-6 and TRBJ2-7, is GAGVSQSPRYKVTKRGQDVALRCDPISGHVSLYWYRQALGQGPEFLTYFNYEAQQDKSGLPNDRFSAERPEGSISTLTIQRTEQRDSAMYRCASSLIAGGTYEQYFGPGTRLTVT.

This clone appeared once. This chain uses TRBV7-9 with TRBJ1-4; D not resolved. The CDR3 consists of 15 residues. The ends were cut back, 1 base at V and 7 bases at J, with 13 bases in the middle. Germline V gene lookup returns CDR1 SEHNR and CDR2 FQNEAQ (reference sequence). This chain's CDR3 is CASSLGAGLAEKLFF. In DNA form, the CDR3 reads TGTGCCAGCAGCTTAGGGGCGGGGTTAGCTGAAAAACTGTTTTTT.

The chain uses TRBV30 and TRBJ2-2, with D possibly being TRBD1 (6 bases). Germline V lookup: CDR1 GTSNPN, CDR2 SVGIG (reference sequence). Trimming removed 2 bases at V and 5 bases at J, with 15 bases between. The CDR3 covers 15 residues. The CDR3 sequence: CAWSIQGAETGELFF. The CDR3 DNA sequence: TGTGCCTGGAGTATACAGGGTGCGGAAACCGGGGAGCTGTTTTTT.

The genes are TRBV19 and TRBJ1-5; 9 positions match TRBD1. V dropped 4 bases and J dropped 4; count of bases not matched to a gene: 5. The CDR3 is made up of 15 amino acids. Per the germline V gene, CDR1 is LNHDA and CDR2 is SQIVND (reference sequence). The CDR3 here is CASSTTGGPNQPQHF. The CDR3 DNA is TGTGCCAGTAGTACCACAGGGGGCCCAAATCAGCCCCAGCATTTT. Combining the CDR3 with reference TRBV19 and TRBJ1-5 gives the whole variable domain DGGITQSPKYLFRKEGQNVTLSCEQNLNHDAMYWYRQDPGQGLRLIYYSQIVNDFQKGDIAEGYSVSREKKESFPLTVTSAQKNPTAFYLCASSTTGGPNQPQHFGDGTRLSIL.

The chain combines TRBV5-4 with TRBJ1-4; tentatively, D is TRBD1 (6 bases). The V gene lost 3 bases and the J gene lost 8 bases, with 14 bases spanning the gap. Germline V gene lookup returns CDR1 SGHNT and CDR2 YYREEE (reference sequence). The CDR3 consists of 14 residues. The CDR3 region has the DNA TGTGCCAGCAGCTCCCGACAGGAGGAAGAAAAACTGTTTTTT. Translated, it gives CASSSRQEEEKLFF.

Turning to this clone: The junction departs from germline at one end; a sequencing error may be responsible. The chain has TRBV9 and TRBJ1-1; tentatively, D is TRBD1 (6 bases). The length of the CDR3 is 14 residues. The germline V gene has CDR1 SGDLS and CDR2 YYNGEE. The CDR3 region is CAGSRPPGETEAFF. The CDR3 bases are TGTGCCGGCAGCAGACCCCCAGGGGAAACTGAAGCTTTCTTT.

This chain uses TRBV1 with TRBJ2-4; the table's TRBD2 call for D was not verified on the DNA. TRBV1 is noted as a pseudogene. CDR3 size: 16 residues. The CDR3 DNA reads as TGCACCAGCAGCCAAGATTGGGGGGGAGCCAAAAACATTCAGTACTTC. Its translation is CTSSQDWGGAKNIQYF.

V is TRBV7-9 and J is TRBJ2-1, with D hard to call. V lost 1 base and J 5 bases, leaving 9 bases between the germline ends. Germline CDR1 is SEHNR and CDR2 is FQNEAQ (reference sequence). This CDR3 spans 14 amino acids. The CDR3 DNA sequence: TGTGCCAGCAGCTTAGAATGGCCAGACAATGAGCAGTTCTTC. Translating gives CASSLEWPDNEQFF.

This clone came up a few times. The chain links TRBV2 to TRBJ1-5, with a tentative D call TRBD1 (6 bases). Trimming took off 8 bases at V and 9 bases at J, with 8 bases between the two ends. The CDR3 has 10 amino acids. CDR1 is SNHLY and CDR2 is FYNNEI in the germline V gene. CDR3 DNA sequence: TGTGCCAGCGGGGGCACGCCCCAGCATTTT. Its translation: CASGGTPQHF.

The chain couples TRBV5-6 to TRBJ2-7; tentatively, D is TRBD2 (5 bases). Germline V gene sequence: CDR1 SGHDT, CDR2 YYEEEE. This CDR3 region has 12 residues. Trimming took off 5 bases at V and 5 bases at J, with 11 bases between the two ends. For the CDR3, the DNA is TGTGCCAGCAGTCGGGGAATGGACGAGCAGTACTTC. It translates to CASSRGMDEQYF.